This T cell receptor beta chain was retrieved from a study of cytomegalovirus exposure and HLA in healthy donors. Looking at the study overall: Findings of an earlier analysis included about 100 million unique TCR beta sequences from some 200 million T cells. Broader study findings: In terms of immune exposure information, only CMV serostatus was available. The number of N-insertions in an Asian-associated ancestry cluster was reportedly below the 666-donor mean in a later analysis.

Comment on this clone: Its antigen remains unidentified.

Between the trimmed V and J ends, which lost 8 bases and 0 bases, there was a span of 14 bases. Germline-derived CDR1 and CDR2 are SNHLY and FYNNEI. The CDR3 runs 15 residues. The study ran its PCR with 60 Vbeta and 13 Jbeta primers. The protocol was immunoSEQ multiplex PCR, while the TCRdb copy is restricted to in-frame clones and leaves out a portion. The sample contains under 130,000 clones, roughly 80% of which appear only once. Unrecorded immune exposures were likely, despite nominal health at sampling. Sample: PBMCs. J is TRBJ1-3 and V is TRBV2; TRBD1 is a possible D gene (5 bases). The TCR was taken from a middle-aged woman in good health and CMV-seropositive. CDR3 in amino acids: CASGWGGHSGNTIYF. The CDR3 bases are TGTGCCAGCGGCTGGGGCGGACACTCTGGAAACACCATATATTTT.